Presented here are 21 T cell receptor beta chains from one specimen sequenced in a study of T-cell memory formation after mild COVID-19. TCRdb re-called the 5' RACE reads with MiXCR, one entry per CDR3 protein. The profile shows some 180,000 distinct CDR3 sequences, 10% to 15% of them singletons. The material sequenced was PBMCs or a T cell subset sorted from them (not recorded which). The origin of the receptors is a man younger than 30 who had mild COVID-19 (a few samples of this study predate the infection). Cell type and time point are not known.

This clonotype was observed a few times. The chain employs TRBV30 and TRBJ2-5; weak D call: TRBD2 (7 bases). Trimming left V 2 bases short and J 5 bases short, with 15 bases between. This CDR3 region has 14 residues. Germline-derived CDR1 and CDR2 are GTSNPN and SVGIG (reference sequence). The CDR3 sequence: CAWSNLRGAETQYF. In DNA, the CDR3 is TGTGCCTGGAGTAACCTCCGGGGGGCTGAGACCCAGTACTTC.

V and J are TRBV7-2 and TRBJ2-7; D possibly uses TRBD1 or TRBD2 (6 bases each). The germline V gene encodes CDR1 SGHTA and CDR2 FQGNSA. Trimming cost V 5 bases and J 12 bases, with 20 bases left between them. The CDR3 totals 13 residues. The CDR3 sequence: CASSPRTVGGWYF. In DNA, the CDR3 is TGTGCCAGCAGCCCCCGGACAGTTGGGGGGTGGTACTTC.

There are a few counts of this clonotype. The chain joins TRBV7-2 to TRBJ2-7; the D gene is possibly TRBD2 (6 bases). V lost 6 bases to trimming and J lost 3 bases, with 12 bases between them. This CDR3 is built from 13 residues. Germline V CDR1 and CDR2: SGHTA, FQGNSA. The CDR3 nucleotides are TGTGCCAGCAGTAGAATGCGGGACTACGAGCAGTACGTC. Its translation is CASSRMRDYEQYV.

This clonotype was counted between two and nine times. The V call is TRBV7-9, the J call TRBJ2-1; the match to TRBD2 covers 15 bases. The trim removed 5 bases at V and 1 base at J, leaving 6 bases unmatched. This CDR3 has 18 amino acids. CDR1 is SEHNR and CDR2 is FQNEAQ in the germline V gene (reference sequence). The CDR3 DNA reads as TGTGCCAGCAGCCCGGGACTAGCGGGGGGCCTATCCTACAATGAGCAGTTCTTC. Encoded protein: CASSPGLAGGLSYNEQFF.

CDR3 DNA sequence: TGCAGCGCCCAGGGACAGGGGGCCGGTGGCACTGAAGCTTTCTTT. It encodes CSAQGQGAGGTEAFF. This chain connects TRBV29-1 to TRBJ1-1; TRBD1 aligns across 12 bases. The junction had 10 bases not matched to a gene; V was cut back by 7 bases and J by 4 bases. CDR1 is SQVTM and CDR2 is ANQGSEA in the germline V gene. This CDR3 comprises 15 residues.

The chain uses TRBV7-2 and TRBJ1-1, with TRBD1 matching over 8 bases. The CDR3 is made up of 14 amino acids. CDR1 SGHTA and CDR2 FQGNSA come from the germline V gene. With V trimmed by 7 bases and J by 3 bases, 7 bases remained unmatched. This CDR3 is CASILGQGYTEAFF. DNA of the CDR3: TGTGCCAGCATCCTAGGACAGGGCTACACTGAAGCTTTCTTT.

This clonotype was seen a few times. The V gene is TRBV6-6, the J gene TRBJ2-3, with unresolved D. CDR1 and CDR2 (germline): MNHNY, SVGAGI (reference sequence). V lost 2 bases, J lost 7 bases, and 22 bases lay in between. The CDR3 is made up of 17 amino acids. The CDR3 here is CASSYGLPVFKLNTQYF. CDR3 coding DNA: TGTGCCAGCAGTTACGGCCTACCCGTATTCAAACTGAATACGCAGTATTTT.

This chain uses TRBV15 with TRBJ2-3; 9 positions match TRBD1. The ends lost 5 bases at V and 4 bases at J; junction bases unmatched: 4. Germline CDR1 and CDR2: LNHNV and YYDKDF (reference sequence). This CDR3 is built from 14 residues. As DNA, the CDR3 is TGTGCCACCAGCCGGGACAGGGAAGCAGATACGCAGTATTTT. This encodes CATSRDREADTQYF.

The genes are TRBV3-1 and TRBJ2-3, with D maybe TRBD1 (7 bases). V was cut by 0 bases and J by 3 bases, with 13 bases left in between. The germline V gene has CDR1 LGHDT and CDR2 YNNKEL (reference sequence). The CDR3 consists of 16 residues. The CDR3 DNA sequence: TGTGCCAGCAGCCAAGATGAGGCAGGGGGGACAGATACGCAGTATTTT. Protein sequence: CASSQDEAGGTDTQYF.

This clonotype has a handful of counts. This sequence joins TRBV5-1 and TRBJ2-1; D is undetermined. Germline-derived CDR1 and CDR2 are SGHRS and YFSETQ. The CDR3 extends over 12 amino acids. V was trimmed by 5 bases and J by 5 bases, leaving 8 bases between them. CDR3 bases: TGCGCCAGCAGTTTAACTCACAATGAGCAGTTCTTC. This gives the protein CASSLTHNEQFF. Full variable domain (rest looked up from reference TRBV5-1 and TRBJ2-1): KAGVTQTPRYLIKTRGQQVTLSCSPISGHRSVSWYQQTPGQGLQFLFEYFSETQRNKGNFPGRFSGRQFSNSRSEMNVSTLELGDSALYLCASSLTHNEQFFGPGTRLTVL.

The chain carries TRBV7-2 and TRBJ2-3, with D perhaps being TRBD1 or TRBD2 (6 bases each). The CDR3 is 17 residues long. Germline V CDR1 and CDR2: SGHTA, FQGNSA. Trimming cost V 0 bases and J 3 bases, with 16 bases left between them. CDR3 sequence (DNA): TGTGCCAGCAGCTTAGCCGGAGGGGGGAGCGGGACAGATACGCAGTATTTT. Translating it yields CASSLAGGGSGTDTQYF.

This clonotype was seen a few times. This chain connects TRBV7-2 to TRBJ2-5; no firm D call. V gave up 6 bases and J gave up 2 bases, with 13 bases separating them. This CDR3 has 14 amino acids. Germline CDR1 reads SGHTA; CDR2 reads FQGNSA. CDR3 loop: CASSTQGSQETQYF. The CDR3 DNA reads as TGTGCCAGCAGTACCCAAGGCTCTCAAGAGACCCAGTACTTC.

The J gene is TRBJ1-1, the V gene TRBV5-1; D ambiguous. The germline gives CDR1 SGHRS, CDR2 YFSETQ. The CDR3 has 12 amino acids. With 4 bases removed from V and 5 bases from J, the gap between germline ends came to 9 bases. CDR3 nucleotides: TGCGCCAGCAGCCGTTCATCAACTGAAGCTTTCTTT. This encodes CASSRSSTEAFF.

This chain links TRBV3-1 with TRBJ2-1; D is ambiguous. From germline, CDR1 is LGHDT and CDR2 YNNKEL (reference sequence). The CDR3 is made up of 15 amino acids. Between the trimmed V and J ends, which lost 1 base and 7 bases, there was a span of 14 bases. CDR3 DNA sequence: TGTGCCAGCAGCCAAGGGGTTTTTGTGGGGAATGAGCAGTTCTTC. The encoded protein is CASSQGVFVGNEQFF.

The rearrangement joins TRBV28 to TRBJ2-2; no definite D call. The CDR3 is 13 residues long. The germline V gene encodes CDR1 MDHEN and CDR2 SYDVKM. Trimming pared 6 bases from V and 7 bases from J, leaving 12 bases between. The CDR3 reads CASRSVGYGELFF. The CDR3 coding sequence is TGTGCCAGCAGAAGTGTAGGGTACGGGGAGCTGTTTTTT.

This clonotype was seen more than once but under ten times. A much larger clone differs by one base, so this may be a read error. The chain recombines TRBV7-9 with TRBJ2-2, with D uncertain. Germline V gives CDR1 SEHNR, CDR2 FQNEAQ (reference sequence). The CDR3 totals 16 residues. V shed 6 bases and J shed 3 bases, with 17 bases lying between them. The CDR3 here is CASRKDRDGDTGELFF. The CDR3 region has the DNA TGTGCCAGCAGGAAAGACCGAGACGGCGACACCGGGGAGCTGTTTTTT.

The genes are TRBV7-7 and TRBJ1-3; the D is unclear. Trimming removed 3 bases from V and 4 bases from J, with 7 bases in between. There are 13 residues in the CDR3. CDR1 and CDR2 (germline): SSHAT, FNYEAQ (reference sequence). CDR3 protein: CASSLGFGNTIYF. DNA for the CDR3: TGTGCCAGCAGCTTGGGGTTCGGAAACACCATATATTTT.

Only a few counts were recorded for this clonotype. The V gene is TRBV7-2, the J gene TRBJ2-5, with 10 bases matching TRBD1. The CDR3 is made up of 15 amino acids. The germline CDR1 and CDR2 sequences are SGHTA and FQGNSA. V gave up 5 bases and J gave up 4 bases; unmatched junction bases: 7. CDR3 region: CASSRDRGRGETQYF. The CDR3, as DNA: TGTGCCAGCAGCCGGGACAGGGGAAGAGGAGAGACCCAGTACTTC.

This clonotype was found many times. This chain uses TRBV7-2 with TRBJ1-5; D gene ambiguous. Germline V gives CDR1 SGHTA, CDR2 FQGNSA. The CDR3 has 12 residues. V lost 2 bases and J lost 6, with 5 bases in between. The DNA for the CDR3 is TGTGCCAGCAGCTTATTGGGTCAGCCCCAGCATTTT. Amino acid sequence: CASSLLGQPQHF.

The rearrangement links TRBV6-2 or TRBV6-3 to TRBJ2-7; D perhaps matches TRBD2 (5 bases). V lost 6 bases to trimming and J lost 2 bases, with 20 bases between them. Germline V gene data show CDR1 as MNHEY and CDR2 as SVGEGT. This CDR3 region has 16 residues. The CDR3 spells CASSSPRGRIPYEQYV. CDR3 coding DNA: TGTGCCAGCAGCTCCCCCCGAGGGCGAATACCCTACGAGCAGTACGTC.

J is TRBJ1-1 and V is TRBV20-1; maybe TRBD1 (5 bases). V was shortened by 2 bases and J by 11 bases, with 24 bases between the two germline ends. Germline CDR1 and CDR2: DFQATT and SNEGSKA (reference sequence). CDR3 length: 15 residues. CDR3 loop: CSARNQGTSWAEAFF. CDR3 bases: TGCAGTGCTAGAAATCAGGGCACTAGCTGGGCCGAGGCTTTCTTT.